These T cell receptor beta chains were read from a single sample in a study of blood T cell repertoires in COVID-19. Sequencing was performed with immunoSEQ multiplex PCR; in TCRdb, only in-frame clones are kept and a portion is missing. Counted here are about 440,000 clones, around nine tenths occurring once; the ten biggest clones make up around 1.8%. The sequenced sample consisted of PBMCs or T cells enriched from blood (not recorded which). The source of these receptors is a woman between 18 and 29 years old with acute COVID-19. The CDR3 runs from the conserved cysteine through the conserved F or W. A D gene is named only where the DNA matches it firmly. The listing skips clone size in some rows; elsewhere it reads once, few, many or a size class.

J,V,size,D,CDR3,DNA
TRBJ2-7,TRBV7-9,once,TRBD2,CASSPGGYEQYF,TGTGCCAGCAGCCCCGGGGGGTACGAGCAGTACTTC
TRBJ1-5,TRBV12-3/TRBV12-4,-,TRBD1,CASNRQGDQPQHF,TGTGCCAGCAATAGACAGGGTGATCAGCCCCAGCATTTT
TRBJ1-5,TRBV6-2/TRBV6-3,-,-,CASSDTIYSNQPQHF,TGTGCCAGCAGTGACACGATCTATAGCAATCAGCCCCAGCATTTT
TRBJ1-4,TRBV3-1/TRBV3-2,-,-,CASSQGQKLFF,TGTGCCAGCAGCCAAGGGCAAAAACTGTTTTTT
TRBJ2-7,TRBV3-1/TRBV3-2,-,TRBD1,CASSQGSRRTGRTYEQYF,TGTGCCAGCAGCCAAGGTTCCCGCCGGACAGGCCGGACCTACGAGCAGTACTTC
TRBJ2-1,TRBV9,-,TRBD1,CASSAGQGRDEQFF,TGTGCCAGCAGCGCCGGACAGGGAAGGGATGAGCAGTTCTTC
TRBJ2-7,TRBV30,-,-,CAWSLAVGDYEQYF,TGTGCCTGGAGTCTAGCCGTTGGTGACTACGAGCAGTACTTC
TRBJ2-7,TRBV2,-,TRBD1,CASRVDRDRSYEQYF,TGTGCCAGCAGAGTGGACAGGGACCGCTCCTACGAGCAGTACTTC
TRBJ2-1,TRBV7-2,-,-,CASSWRLVGKYNEQFF,TGTGCCAGCAGCTGGCGACTAGTAGGCAAATACAATGAGCAGTTCTTC
TRBJ2-7,TRBV3-1/TRBV3-2,few,-,CASSQDWGGYEQYF,TGTGCCAGCAGCCAAGATTGGGGCGGCTACGAGCAGTACTTC
TRBJ1-5,TRBV11-2,-,TRBD1,CASSLDLTGAGSNQPQHF,TGTGCCAGCAGCTTAGATCTTACAGGGGCCGGGAGCAATCAGCCCCAGCATTTT
TRBJ2-5,TRBV3-1/TRBV3-2,few,TRBD2,CASSQGLAGPMAEIGTQYF,TGTGCCAGCAGCCAAGGACTAGCGGGCCCAATGGCCGAAATTGGCACCCAGTACTTC
TRBJ1-6,TRBV13,-,TRBD1,CASSFWTGDSPLHF,TGTGCCAGCAGCTTTTGGACAGGGGATTCACCCCTCCACTTT
TRBJ1-2,TRBV28,few,TRBD1,CASGLDRAYGYTF,TGTGCCAGCGGCTTGGACAGGGCGTATGGCTACACCTTC
TRBJ1-1,TRBV7-9,-,-,CASRTNWEAFF,TGTGCCAGCAGAACGAACTGGGAAGCTTTCTTT
TRBJ2-5,TRBV7-3,-,-,CASSSYLGGRETQYF,TGTGCCAGCAGCTCTTATCTCGGGGGGCGTGAGACCCAGTACTTC
TRBJ1-6,TRBV18,-,TRBD1,CASSPPGQGRSPLHF,TGTGCCAGCTCACCACCCGGACAGGGTAGATCACCCCTCCACTTT
TRBJ2-7,TRBV27,-,TRBD1,CASSIRTGNPYEQYF,TGTGCCAGCAGTATCCGGACAGGGAATCCCTACGAGCAGTACTTC
TRBJ1-3,TRBV3-1/TRBV3-2,-,-,CASSQGGSGNTIYF,TGTGCCAGCAGCCAAGGAGGGTCCGGAAACACCATATATTTT
TRBJ2-7,TRBV11-2,-,-,CASSLEEQYEQYF,TGTGCCAGCAGCTTAGAGGAGCAGTACGAGCAGTACTTC
TRBJ2-1,TRBV1,-,-,CTSSQGGDEQFF,TGCACCAGCAGCCAAGGAGGCGATGAGCAGTTCTTC
TRBJ1-1,TRBV10-1,-,-,CASSRQENTEAFF,TGCGCCAGCAGTAGACAGGAGAACACTGAAGCTTTCTTT
TRBJ2-3,TRBV19,-,TRBD2,CASSPPDWSGGVTQYF,TGTGCCAGTAGTCCCCCGGACTGGAGTGGGGGGGTTACGCAGTATTTT
TRBJ2-7,TRBV10-3,-,TRBD1,CAIAGDRVYEQYF,TGTGCCATCGCAGGGGACAGGGTTTACGAGCAGTACTTC
TRBJ1-5,TRBV19,-,-,CASSIERGYNQPQHF,TGTGCCAGTAGTATAGAACGGGGTTACAATCAGCCCCAGCATTTT
TRBJ2-5,TRBV10-3,once,-,CAIRRETVGAQYF,TGTGCCATCAGGCGCGAGACGGTCGGGGCCCAGTACTTC
TRBJ1-1,TRBV7-9,few,TRBD1,CASSFIFDRGANTEAFF,TGTGCCAGCAGCTTTATATTCGACAGGGGGGCGAACACTGAAGCTTTCTTT
TRBJ1-1,TRBV18,-,TRBD1,CASSQQGENTEAFF,TGTGCCAGCTCACAACAGGGGGAGAACACTGAAGCTTTCTTT
TRBJ1-1,TRBV5-1,once,-,CASSLTRPKLEAFF,TGCGCCAGCAGCTTGACTAGACCTAAGCTTGAAGCTTTCTTT
TRBJ1-1,TRBV7-8,-,-,CASSQQGLGTEAFF,TGTGCCAGCAGCCAACAGGGTTTGGGCACTGAAGCTTTCTTT
TRBJ1-2,TRBV15,-,-,CATSSGFSYGYTF,TGTGCCACCAGCTCAGGGTTCAGCTATGGCTACACCTTC
TRBJ2-3,TRBV30,once,-,CAWSVRVRDTQYF,TGTGCCTGGAGTGTACGGGTCAGAGATACGCAGTATTTT
TRBJ2-7,TRBV27,few,TRBD2,CASSPSGPSYEQYF,TGTGCCAGCAGTCCTAGCGGCCCGAGTTACGAGCAGTACTTC
TRBJ2-7,TRBV7-9,-,-,CASRSSRYEQYF,TGTGCCAGCAGGTCTTCTCGCTACGAGCAGTACTTC
TRBJ1-1,TRBV12-3/TRBV12-4,-,-,CASSGTGLTEAFF,TGTGCCAGCAGTGGAACAGGGTTAACTGAAGCTTTCTTT